This T cell receptor beta chain was sequenced in a study of radiotherapy plus CTLA-4 blockade in lung cancer. Concerning this clone: Its antigen is not identified.

Clones were read by immunoSEQ multiplex PCR, and TCRdb kept only the in-frame ones, dropping some. Among 85,000 to 100,000 clones listed, about two thirds were seen once. The CDR3 is 16 residues long. Germline CDR1 is MNHEY and CDR2 is SMNVEV (reference sequence). With 5 bases clipped from V and 1 base from J, the junction kept 10 bases outside the gene matches. Overall study findings and caveats: Among blood TCR repertoires after radiotherapy plus ipilimumab, tumor-derived clones expanded.

The rearrangement links TRBV27 to TRBJ1-1; 7 nucleotides agree with TRBD1. This specimen consisted of peripheral blood, obtained from a patient treated with radiotherapy plus ipilimumab. The source of this sequence is a human donor with non-small cell lung cancer that progressed on radiotherapy plus ipilimumab. The DNA for the CDR3 is TGTGCCAGCAGTCCAGAACCGGGACAGAAGAACACTGAAGCTTTCTTT. It encodes CASSPEPGQKNTEAFF.